The 18 T cell receptor beta chains reported below all come from one sample, sequenced in a study of naive CD8 T cells in extremely preterm neonates (dated by TCRdb to the late 2010s). Library preparation used the immunoSEQ multiplex PCR assay. Entries here come from immuneACCESS through TCRdb and include only in-frame sequences with V and J called. Some clones fail to appear in such tables; in the studies checked, an unresolved V gene covers under half of the shortfall, and the cause of the remainder is unknown. In this sample the table shows fewer than 6,500 clones, almost 98% of which occur a single time. The ten largest clones add up to 1% to 1.5% of the sample. The sequenced sample was naive CD8+ T cells from blood. These receptors came from a human donor in good health.

The chain's CDR3 is CASRQGGQPQHF. The CDR3 coding sequence is TGTGCCAGCAGACAGGGCGGCCAGCCCCAGCATTTT. V usage is TRBV27 and J usage is TRBJ1-5, with D possibly matching TRBD1 (6 bases). The CDR3 is 12 residues long. Trimming left V 6 bases short and J 7 bases short, with 10 bases between. The germline V gene has CDR1 MNHEY and CDR2 SMNVEV (reference sequence).

J is TRBJ1-5 and V is TRBV28; the D gene is possibly TRBD1 (5 bases). V lost 5 bases, J lost 5 bases, and 13 bases lay in between. The germline gives CDR1 MDHEN, CDR2 SYDVKM. The CDR3 sequence is 14 residues long. CDR3 DNA: TGTGCCAGCAGTCCAGGGAAAACGTATCAGCCCCAGCATTTT. This gives the protein CASSPGKTYQPQHF. The full variable domain, its missing parts supplied by reference TRBV28 and TRBJ1-5, is DVKVTQSSRYLVKRTGEKVFLECVQDMDHENMFWYRQDPGLGLRLIYFSYDVKMKEKGDIPEGYSVSREKKERFSLILESASTNQTSMYLCASSPGKTYQPQHFGDGTRLSIL.

As to this clone: The sample holds other DNA sequences that translate to the same CDR3. The genes are TRBV9 and TRBJ2-5; 8 bases are a match to TRBD1. The length of the CDR3 is 14 residues. From germline, CDR1 is SGDLS and CDR2 YYNGEE. V shed 3 bases, J shed 3 bases, and the junction held 4 bases outside the gene matches. The CDR3 reads CASSAGGGEETQYF. In nucleotides, the CDR3 is TGTGCCAGCAGCGCAGGGGGCGGGGAAGAGACCCAGTACTTC. Combining the CDR3 with reference TRBV9 and TRBJ2-5 gives the whole variable domain DSGVTQTPKHLITATGQRVTLRCSPRSGDLSVYWYQQSLDQGLQFLIQYYNGEERAKGNILERFSAQQFPDLHSELNLSSLELGDSALYFCASSAGGGEETQYFGPGTRLLVL.

The chain links TRBV9 to TRBJ1-1, with TRBD1 matching over 8 bases. V dropped 3 bases and J dropped 5; count of bases not matched to a gene: 6. The CDR3 extends over 14 amino acids. Per the germline V gene, CDR1 is SGDLS and CDR2 is YYNGEE. As DNA, the CDR3 is TGTGCCAGCAGCGGTGGGACAGGTGGGACTGAAGCTTTCTTT. As protein: CASSGGTGGTEAFF.

The CDR3 loop is CASSVGSGMGTEAFF. The CDR3 DNA is TGTGCCAGCAGCGTAGGATCGGGGATGGGCACTGAAGCTTTCTTT. The chain has TRBV9 and TRBJ1-1; unclear D gene. CDR3 length: 15 residues. The V end was cut by 0 bases, the J end by 4 bases, with 13 bases between. Germline V lookup: CDR1 SGDLS, CDR2 YYNGEE.

The rearrangement uses TRBV5-8 and TRBJ2-3; possibly TRBD2 for D (6 bases). CDR1 and CDR2 from the germline V gene are SGHTS and YDEGEE. Trimming cost V 4 bases and J 1 base, with 13 bases left between them. The CDR3 has 15 amino acids. The CDR3 bases are TGTGCCAGCAGCCACGCGGCTAGCGGCACAGATACGCAGTATTTT. Translation gives CASSHAASGTDTQYF.

The chain carries TRBV19 and TRBJ1-5, with a tentative D call TRBD1 (5 bases). The CDR3 loop spans 16 amino acids. Germline V lookup: CDR1 LNHDA, CDR2 SQIVND (reference sequence). V gave up 3 bases and J gave up 7 bases, with 19 bases separating them. The CDR3 is CASSIPSGSWGQPQHF. CDR3 DNA: TGTGCCAGTAGTATTCCCTCCGGCAGTTGGGGCCAGCCCCAGCATTTT.

The chain employs TRBV28 and TRBJ2-5, with 11 nucleotides matching TRBD1. CDR1 is MDHEN, CDR2 SYDVKM, per germline. There are 16 residues in the CDR3. V trimming: 4 bases; J trimming: 1 base; junction bases outside the gene matches: 5. This CDR3 is CASSSRDRGSQETQYF. CDR3 nucleotides: TGTGCCAGCAGTTCCCGGGACAGGGGGAGCCAAGAGACCCAGTACTTC.

The chain recombines TRBV29-1 with TRBJ2-5; a possible D gene is TRBD1 (5 bases). Trimming pared 8 bases from V and 4 bases from J, leaving 17 bases between. CDR3 length: 13 residues. Germline assignment: CDR1 SQVTM and CDR2 ANQGSEA. The CDR3 sequence is CSILGVRAETQYF. DNA for the CDR3: TGCAGCATCCTCGGCGTCAGGGCAGAGACCCAGTACTTC.

The chain couples TRBV7-9 to TRBJ1-1; 8 bases line up with TRBD1. V dropped 5 bases and J dropped 3; count of bases not matched to a gene: 20. Germline V gene data show CDR1 as SEHNR and CDR2 as FQNEAQ (reference sequence). This CDR3 region has 19 residues. CDR3 sequence (DNA): TGTGCCAGCAGCCTAAGTTCCCTACGGACAGGGAACTTGGACACTGAAGCTTTCTTT. Its translation: CASSLSSLRTGNLDTEAFF. The full variable domain, in which reference TRBV7-9 and TRBJ1-1 provide the parts outside the CDR3, is DTGVSQNPRHKITKRGQNVTFRCDPISEHNRLYWYRQTLGQGPEFLTYFQNEAQLEKSRLLSDRFSAERPKGSFSTLEIQRTEQGDSAMYLCASSLSSLRTGNLDTEAFFGQGTRLTVV.

This chain joins TRBV10-3 and TRBJ2-1; 7 bases are a match to TRBD1. Germline trimming cut 10 bases from V and 8 bases from J; bases unmatched to any gene: 5. Germline V lookup: CDR1 ENHRY, CDR2 SYGVKD. The CDR3 has 11 residues. CDR3 residues: CATEGADEQFF. As DNA, the CDR3 is TGTGCCACCGAGGGGGCTGATGAGCAGTTCTTC.

The chain carries TRBV7-8 and TRBJ2-1; maybe TRBD1 (5 bases). V dropped 2 bases and J dropped 15 bases, with 11 bases sitting between them. Germline CDR1 SGHVS, CDR2 FQNEAQ. The CDR3 length is 11 residues. The CDR3 sequence: CASSLLGPMFF. The CDR3 region has the DNA TGTGCCAGCAGCTTATTGGGGCCTATGTTCTTC.

The J gene is TRBJ1-1, the V gene TRBV7-9, with D maybe TRBD1 (5 bases). CDR3 size: 13 residues. Germline CDR1 and CDR2: SEHNR and FQNEAQ (reference sequence). V dropped 1 base and J dropped 7 bases, with 10 bases sitting between them. CDR3 in DNA: TGTGCCAGCAGCTTAGGGGGCAGAAGTGAAGCTTTCTTT. It translates to CASSLGGRSEAFF.

The V call is TRBV7-9, the J call TRBJ2-5; the D is unclear. Trimming took 5 bases from V and 3 from J, leaving 7 bases between them. CDR1 and CDR2 from the germline V gene are SEHNR and FQNEAQ (reference sequence). The CDR3 is 12 amino acids. The CDR3 nucleotides read TGTGCCAGCAGCCACGTAGAAGAGACCCAGTACTTC. Amino acids: CASSHVEETQYF. The full variable domain, completed using reference TRBV7-9 and TRBJ2-5, is DTGVSQNPRHKITKRGQNVTFRCDPISEHNRLYWYRQTLGQGPEFLTYFQNEAQLEKSRLLSDRFSAERPKGSFSTLEIQRTEQGDSAMYLCASSHVEETQYFGPGTRLLVL.

The rearrangement links TRBV6-6 to TRBJ2-5; D is unclear. The J call is in doubt because the DNA end fits TRBJ2-7 better. CDR1 is MNHNY and CDR2 is SVGAGI in the germline V gene (reference sequence). CDR3 length: 14 residues. CDR3 DNA: TGTGCCAGCAGTTACATTCCAGATTACTACGAGCAGTACTTC. As protein: CASSYIPDYYEQYF.

The chain joins TRBV29-1 to TRBJ1-2; possible D gene TRBD1, 6 bases. Germline V lookup: CDR1 SQVTM, CDR2 ANQGSEA. The CDR3 has 11 residues. V gave up 2 bases and J gave up 7 bases, with 8 bases separating them. This CDR3 reads CSVEKGGGYTF. In nucleotides, the CDR3 is TGCAGCGTTGAAAAAGGGGGTGGCTACACCTTC.

The chain uses TRBV15 and TRBJ2-5, with D hard to call. The CDR3 has 16 amino acids. The germline V and J ends were trimmed by 0 bases and 3 bases, with 14 bases remaining between them. Germline CDR1 reads LNHNV; CDR2 reads YYDKDF (reference sequence). The CDR3 region is CATSRDLFLAEETQYF. The CDR3 DNA is TGTGCCACCAGCAGAGATCTTTTTTTGGCAGAAGAGACCCAGTACTTC.

The chain is built from TRBV5-4 and TRBJ1-2, with 9 bases matching TRBD1. CDR1 and CDR2 (germline): SGHNT, YYREEE (reference sequence). Trimming cost V 2 bases and J 1 base; bases outside gene matches: 3. The CDR3 loop spans 15 amino acids. For the CDR3, the DNA is TGTGCCAGCAGCTTACCGGGACAGGGTAACTATGGCTACACCTTC. Its translation: CASSLPGQGNYGYTF.